The entry below gives a single T cell receptor (beta chain) sequence along with its context. The data originate from a study of blood T cell repertoires in COVID-19. Data came from immunoSEQ multiplex PCR; TCRdb stores just in-frame clones and leaves some out. The sample lists about 210,000 clones, 82% seen once, with roughly 7.1% in the top ten. Germline CDR1 and CDR2: MGHDK and SYGVNS. The CDR3 loop spans 14 amino acids. The germline V and J ends were trimmed by 3 bases and 6 bases, with 14 bases remaining between them. This TCR came from a woman in her fifties or sixties with COVID-19, enrolled during active disease. The V gene is TRBV25-1, the J gene TRBJ1-1, with a weak D call TRBD1 (6 bases). Sequences were obtained from peripheral blood. The CDR3 sequence is CASSDMGRGAEAFF. The CDR3 region has the DNA TGTGCCAGCAGTGATATGGGGAGGGGGGCTGAAGCTTTCTTT.